This T cell receptor beta chain is drawn from a study of cytomegalovirus exposure and HLA in healthy donors. Germline V gene data show CDR1 as MNHEY and CDR2 as SVGAGI. There are 15 residues in the CDR3. V lost 6 bases, J lost 5 bases, and 6 bases stayed unmatched. As concerns this clone: Its target is unknown.

Findings and caveats of the study: Differences between HLA loci emerged in a later analysis of TCR association rates, with DRB1 most and HLA-C fewest. A later analysis linked a missense DCLRE1C variant to TCR beta V- and J-gene trimming. No immune exposure information besides CMV serostatus was available.

The donors (healthy individuals) were bone marrow donors. The PCR was carried out with 60 Vbeta primers and 13 Jbeta primers. Only in-frame clones appear in the TCRdb table, and some are missing; sequencing was by immunoSEQ multiplex PCR. The sample includes 90,000 to 150,000 clones, around 79% of them seen just once. What was sequenced was PBMCs. The chain carries TRBV6-5 and TRBJ2-2; 10 bases line up with TRBD2. The clonotype comes from a woman aged 25 to 45 in good health and CMV-seropositive. The DNA of the CDR3 is TGTGCCAGCAGCGTTCTAGCGGGGGAAACCGGGGAGCTGTTTTTT. This sequence encodes CASSVLAGETGELFF.